What follows is one T cell receptor (beta chain) and its context. The CDR3 length is 14 residues. CDR1 MNHNY and CDR2 SVGAGI come from the germline V gene (reference sequence). The V end was cut by 6 bases, the J end by 3 bases, with 13 bases between. The donors, all of them Caucasian adults, lived in Nashville, Tennessee. The data belong to a study of shared clonotypes between healthy human individuals. TCRdb keeps only in-frame clones here, not all; method: immunoSEQ multiplex PCR. The table records some 1 million clones, more than 60% of them present only once. Sequencing was performed on memory CD4+ T cells sorted from blood. Subset: CD45RA-negative fraction. The V and J genes are TRBV6-6 and TRBJ2-3, with D possibly matching TRBD2 (6 bases). The clonotype comes from a man aged 18-30 years in good health. CDR3 loop: CASRGLALTDTQYF. DNA of the CDR3: TGTGCCAGCAGAGGGCTAGCGCTTACAGATACGCAGTATTTT.